These 8 T cell receptor beta chains came from one sample sequenced in a study of blood T cell repertoires in COVID-19. TCRdb's table, derived via immunoSEQ multiplex PCR, lists solely in-frame clones and lacks some. The sample contains approximately 210,000 clones, 88% of which appear only once. The sample taken for sequencing was peripheral blood. The receptors shown here come from a middle-aged man with acute or convalescent COVID-19.

Only one count was recorded for this clone. At one end, the junction sequence differs from germline, possibly due to a read error. The chain joins TRBV9 to TRBJ2-7; D is perhaps TRBD2 (6 bases). Germline V gene data show CDR1 as SGDLS and CDR2 as YYNGEE. This CDR3 spans 13 amino acids. CDR3: CASSEGRRTSPFF. CDR3 DNA sequence: TGTGCCAGCAGCGAAGGGAGGAGGACTTCCCCGTTCTTC. The entire variable domain, with the rest obtained from reference TRBV9 and TRBJ2-7, is as follows: DSGVTQTPKHLITATGQRVTLRCSPRSGDLSVYWYQQSLDQGLQFLIQYYNGEERAKGNILERFSAQQFPDLHSELNLSSLELGDSALYFCASSEGRRTSPFFGPGTRLTVT.

The chain joins TRBV27 to TRBJ1-2; 7 bases map to TRBD1. V shed 2 bases, J shed 6 bases, and the junction held 9 bases outside the gene matches. The CDR3 length is 15 residues. CDR1 and CDR2 (germline): MNHEY, SMNVEV (reference sequence). The CDR3 DNA sequence: TGTGCCAGCAGTTTAAGGACCCAGGGGGTGGATGGCTACACCTTC. Its protein product is CASSLRTQGVDGYTF.

This clone was observed a handful of times. This chain joins TRBV7-9 and TRBJ2-3, with 7 bases that match TRBD1. The CDR3 consists of 15 residues. J was trimmed by 4 bases and V by 5 bases; bases with no gene match: 9. Germline loops: CDR1 SEHNR, CDR2 FQNEAQ (reference sequence). In DNA, the CDR3 is TGTGCCAGCAGCCCGCCTGACAGGGAAGCAGATACGCAGTATTTT. It yields the protein CASSPPDREADTQYF. The full variable domain, its missing parts supplied by reference TRBV7-9 and TRBJ2-3, is DTGVSQNPRHKITKRGQNVTFRCDPISEHNRLYWYRQTLGQGPEFLTYFQNEAQLEKSRLLSDRFSAERPKGSFSTLEIQRTEQGDSAMYLCASSPPDREADTQYFGPGTRLTVL.

This clone was recorded a few times. This chain uses TRBV14 with TRBJ1-1, with D perhaps TRBD1 (5 bases). CDR3 length equals 15 residues. Germline CDR1 SGHDN, CDR2 FVKESK. Trimming shortened V by 4 bases and J by 4 bases, and 16 bases separated the two germline ends. The CDR3 loop is CASSPQHGGSTEAFF. The CDR3 bases are TGTGCCAGCAGCCCTCAGCACGGGGGAAGCACTGAAGCTTTCTTT.

This clone is a singleton in its sample. The V call is TRBV28, the J call TRBJ2-7, with D perhaps TRBD2 (6 bases). The CDR3 contains 15 residues. The V gene lost 7 bases and the J gene lost 0 bases, with 16 bases spanning the gap. The germline V gene has CDR1 MDHEN and CDR2 SYDVKM. CDR3 sequence reads: CASTHPGEDSYEQYF. CDR3 DNA sequence: TGTGCCAGCACTCACCCGGGAGAGGACTCCTACGAGCAGTACTTC. The whole variable domain, remainder taken from reference TRBV28 and TRBJ2-7, is DVKVTQSSRYLVKRTGEKVFLECVQDMDHENMFWYRQDPGLGLRLIYFSYDVKMKEKGDIPEGYSVSREKKERFSLILESASTNQTSMYLCASTHPGEDSYEQYFGPGTRLTVT.

This clone showed up just once. The chain is built from TRBV18 and TRBJ1-2; a weak D match, TRBD1 (5 bases). The V and J ends lost 1 base and 5 bases respectively, with 11 bases between them. Per germline, CDR1 KGHSH and CDR2 LQKENI. The CDR3 loop spans 14 amino acids. CDR3 region: CASSPQGSEYGYTF. The CDR3 nucleotides read TGTGCCAGCTCACCACAGGGGTCAGAGTATGGCTACACCTTC.

V and J are TRBV5-5 and TRBJ2-5, with a weak D call TRBD1 (6 bases). This CDR3 is 13 amino acids long. Germline assignment: CDR1 SGHKS and CDR2 YYEKEE (reference sequence). V lost 4 bases to trimming and J lost 5 bases, with 12 bases between them. The CDR3 sequence is CASSPGTTETQYF. Here the CDR3 DNA reads TGTGCCAGCAGCCCCGGGACAACGGAGACCCAGTACTTC.

The genes are TRBV7-9 and TRBJ1-2; D call uncertain. Germline CDR1 reads SEHNR; CDR2 reads FQNEAQ (reference sequence). V dropped 4 bases and J dropped 3 bases, with 15 bases sitting between them. The CDR3 has 15 amino acids. The CDR3: CASSSEVKGDYGYTF. The CDR3 region has the DNA TGTGCCAGCAGCTCGGAGGTGAAGGGAGACTATGGCTACACCTTC.